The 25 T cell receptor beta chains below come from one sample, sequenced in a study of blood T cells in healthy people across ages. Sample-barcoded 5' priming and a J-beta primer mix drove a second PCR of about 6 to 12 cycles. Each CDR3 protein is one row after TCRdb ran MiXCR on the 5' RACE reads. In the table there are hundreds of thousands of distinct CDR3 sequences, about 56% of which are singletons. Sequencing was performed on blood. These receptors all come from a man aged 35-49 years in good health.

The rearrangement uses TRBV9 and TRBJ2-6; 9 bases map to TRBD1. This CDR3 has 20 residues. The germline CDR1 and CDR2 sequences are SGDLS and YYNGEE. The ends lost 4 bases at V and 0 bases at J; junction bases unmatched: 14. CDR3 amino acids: CASSPAIGGQGLSGANVLTF. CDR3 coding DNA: TGTGCCAGCAGCCCCGCTATAGGGGGACAGGGACTCTCTGGGGCCAACGTCCTGACTTTC.

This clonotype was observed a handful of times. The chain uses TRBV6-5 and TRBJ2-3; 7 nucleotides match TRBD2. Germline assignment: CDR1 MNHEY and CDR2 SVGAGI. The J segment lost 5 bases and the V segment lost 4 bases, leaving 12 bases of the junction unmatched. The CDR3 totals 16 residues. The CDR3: CASSFQRREPGDTQYF. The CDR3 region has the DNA TGTGCCAGCAGTTTCCAACGGCGGGAGCCCGGAGATACGCAGTATTTT.

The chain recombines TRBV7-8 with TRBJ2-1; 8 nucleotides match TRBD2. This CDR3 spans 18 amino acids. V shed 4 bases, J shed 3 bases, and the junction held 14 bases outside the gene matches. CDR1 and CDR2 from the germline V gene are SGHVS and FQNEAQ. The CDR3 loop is CASSSGGGLSRNYNEQFF. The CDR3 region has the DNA TGTGCCAGCAGCTCTGGCGGGGGGCTCTCACGTAACTACAATGAGCAGTTCTTC.

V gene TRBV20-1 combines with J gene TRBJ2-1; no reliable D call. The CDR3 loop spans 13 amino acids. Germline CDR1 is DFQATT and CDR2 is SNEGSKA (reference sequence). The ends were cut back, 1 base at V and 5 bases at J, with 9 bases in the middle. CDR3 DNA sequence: TGCAGTGCTAGAGGATCGTTAAACAATGAGCAGTTCTTC. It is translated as CSARGSLNNEQFF.

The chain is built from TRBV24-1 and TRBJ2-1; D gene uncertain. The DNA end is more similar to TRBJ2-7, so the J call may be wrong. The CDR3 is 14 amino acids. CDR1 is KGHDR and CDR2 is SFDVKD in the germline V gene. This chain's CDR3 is CATSLESYSYEQYF. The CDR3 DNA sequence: TGTGCCACCAGTCTTGAGAGCTACTCCTACGAGCAGTACTTC.

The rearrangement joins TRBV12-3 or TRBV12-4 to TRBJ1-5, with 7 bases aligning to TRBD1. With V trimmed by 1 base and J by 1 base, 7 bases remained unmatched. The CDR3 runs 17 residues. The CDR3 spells CASSLVDRVRSNQPQHF. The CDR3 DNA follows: TGTGCCAGCAGTTTAGTCGACAGGGTACGGAGCAATCAGCCCCAGCATTTT.

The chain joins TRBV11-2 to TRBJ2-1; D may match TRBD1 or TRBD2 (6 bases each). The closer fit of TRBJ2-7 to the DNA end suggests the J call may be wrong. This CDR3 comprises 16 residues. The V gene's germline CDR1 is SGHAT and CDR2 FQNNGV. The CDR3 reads CASSLVRGAAYNEQYF. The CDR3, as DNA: TGTGCCAGCAGCTTGGTGAGGGGGGCCGCCTACAATGAGCAGTACTTC.

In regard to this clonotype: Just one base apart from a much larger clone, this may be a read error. The CDR3 loop reads CASRVAGDTDTQYF. The CDR3 bases are TGTGCCAGCAGGGTAGCGGGAGACACAGATACGCAGTATTTT. This chain connects TRBV7-3 to TRBJ2-3; 9 bases fit TRBD2. CDR1 is SGHTA and CDR2 is FQGTGA in the germline V gene. The CDR3 is made up of 14 amino acids. Trimming cost V 6 bases and J 2 bases; bases outside gene matches: 3.

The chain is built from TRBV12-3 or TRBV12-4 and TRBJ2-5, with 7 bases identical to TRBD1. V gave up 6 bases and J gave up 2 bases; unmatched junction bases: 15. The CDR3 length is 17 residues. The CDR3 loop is CASRRQGPTNLQETQYF. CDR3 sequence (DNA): TGTGCCAGCAGGAGACAGGGCCCTACTAATCTTCAAGAGACCCAGTACTTC.

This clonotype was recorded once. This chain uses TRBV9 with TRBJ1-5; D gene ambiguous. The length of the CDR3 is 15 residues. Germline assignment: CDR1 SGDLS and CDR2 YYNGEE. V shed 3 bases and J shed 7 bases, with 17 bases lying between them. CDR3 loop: CASSATEFVRQPQHF. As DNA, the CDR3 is TGTGCCAGCAGCGCGACCGAATTCGTCAGGCAGCCCCAGCATTTT.

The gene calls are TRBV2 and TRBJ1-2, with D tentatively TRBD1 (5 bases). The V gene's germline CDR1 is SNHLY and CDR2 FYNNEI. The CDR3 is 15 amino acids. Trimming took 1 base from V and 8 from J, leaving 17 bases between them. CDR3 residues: CASSEGLGDAQGYTF. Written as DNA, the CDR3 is TGTGCCAGCAGTGAAGGGTTAGGGGACGCCCAGGGCTACACCTTC.

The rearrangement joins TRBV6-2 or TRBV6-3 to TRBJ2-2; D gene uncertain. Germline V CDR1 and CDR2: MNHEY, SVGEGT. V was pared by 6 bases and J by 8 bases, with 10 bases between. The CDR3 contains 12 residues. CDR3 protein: CASRYRSGELFF. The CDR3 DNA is TGTGCCAGCAGGTACCGCTCTGGGGAGCTGTTTTTT.

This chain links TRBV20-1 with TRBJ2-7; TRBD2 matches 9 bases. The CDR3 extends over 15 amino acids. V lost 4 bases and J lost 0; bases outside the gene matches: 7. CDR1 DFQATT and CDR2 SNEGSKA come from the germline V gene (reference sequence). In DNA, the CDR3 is TGCAGTGCTACTCCCGGGACTAGCACCTCCTACGAGCAGTACTTC. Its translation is CSATPGTSTSYEQYF.

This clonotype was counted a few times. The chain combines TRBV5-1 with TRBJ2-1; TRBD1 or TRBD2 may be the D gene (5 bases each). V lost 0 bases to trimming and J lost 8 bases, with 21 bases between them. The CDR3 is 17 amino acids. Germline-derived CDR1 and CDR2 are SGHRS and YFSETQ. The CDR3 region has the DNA TGCGCCAGCAGCTTGGGGGGCGGGCCAGGGTTCGGCGATGAGCAGTTCTTC. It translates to CASSLGGGPGFGDEQFF.

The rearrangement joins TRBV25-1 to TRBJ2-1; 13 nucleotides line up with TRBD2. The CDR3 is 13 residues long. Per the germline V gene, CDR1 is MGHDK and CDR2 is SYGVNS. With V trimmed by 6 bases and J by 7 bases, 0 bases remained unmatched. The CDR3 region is CASRTSGGNEQFF. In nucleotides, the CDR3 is TGTGCCAGCAGGACTAGCGGGGGGAATGAGCAGTTCTTC.

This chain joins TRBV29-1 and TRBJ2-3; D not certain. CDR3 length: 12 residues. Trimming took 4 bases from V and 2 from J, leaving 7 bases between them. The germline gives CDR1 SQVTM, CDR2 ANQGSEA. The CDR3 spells CSVVPNTDTQYF. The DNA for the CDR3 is TGCAGCGTTGTACCGAACACAGATACGCAGTATTTT.

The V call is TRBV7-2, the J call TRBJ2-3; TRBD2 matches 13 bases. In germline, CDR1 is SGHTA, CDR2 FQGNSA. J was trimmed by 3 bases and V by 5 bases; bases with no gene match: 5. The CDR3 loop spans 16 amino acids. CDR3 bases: TGTGCCAGCAGCATTACTAGCGGGAGGGGGACAGATACGCAGTATTTT. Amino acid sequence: CASSITSGRGTDTQYF.

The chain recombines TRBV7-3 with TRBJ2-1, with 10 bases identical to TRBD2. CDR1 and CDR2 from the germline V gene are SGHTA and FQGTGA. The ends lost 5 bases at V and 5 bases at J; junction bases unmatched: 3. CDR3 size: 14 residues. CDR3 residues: CASSQGLADNEQFF. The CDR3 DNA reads TGTGCCAGCAGCCAAGGACTAGCGGACAATGAGCAGTTCTTC.

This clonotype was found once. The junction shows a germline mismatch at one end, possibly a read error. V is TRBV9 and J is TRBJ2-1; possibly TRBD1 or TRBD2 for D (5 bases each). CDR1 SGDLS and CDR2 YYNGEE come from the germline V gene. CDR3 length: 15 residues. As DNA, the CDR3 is TGCGCCAGCAGCGGAGCCGGGGCCCCGAGCGATGAGCAGTTCTTC. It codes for CASSGAGAPSDEQFF.

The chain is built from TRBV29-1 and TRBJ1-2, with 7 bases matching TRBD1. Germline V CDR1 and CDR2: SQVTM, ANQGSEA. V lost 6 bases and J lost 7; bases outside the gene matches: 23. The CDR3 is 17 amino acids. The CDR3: CSVSYPGRDSSWFGYTF. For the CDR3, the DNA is TGCAGCGTCTCTTACCCTGGGAGGGACAGCTCTTGGTTTGGCTACACCTTC.

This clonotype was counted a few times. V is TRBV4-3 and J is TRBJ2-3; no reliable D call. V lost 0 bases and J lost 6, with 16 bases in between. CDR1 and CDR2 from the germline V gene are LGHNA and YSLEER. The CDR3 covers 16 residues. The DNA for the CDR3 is TGCGCCAGCAGCCAAGATGTAGGGTCTAGAACCGATACGCAGTATTTT. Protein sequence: CASSQDVGSRTDTQYF.

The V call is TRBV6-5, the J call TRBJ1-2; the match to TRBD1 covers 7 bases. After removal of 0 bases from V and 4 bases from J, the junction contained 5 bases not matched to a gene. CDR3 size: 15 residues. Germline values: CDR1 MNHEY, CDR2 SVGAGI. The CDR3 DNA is TGTGCCAGCAGTTACTCGATTGGGACAGCCTATGGCTACACCTTC. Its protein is CASSYSIGTAYGYTF.

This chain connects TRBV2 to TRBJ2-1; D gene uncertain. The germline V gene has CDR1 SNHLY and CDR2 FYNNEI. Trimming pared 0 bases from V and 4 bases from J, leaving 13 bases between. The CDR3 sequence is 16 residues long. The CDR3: CASSEASLGRYNEQFF. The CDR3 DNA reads TGTGCCAGCAGTGAAGCCAGCCTCGGGCGATACAATGAGCAGTTCTTC.

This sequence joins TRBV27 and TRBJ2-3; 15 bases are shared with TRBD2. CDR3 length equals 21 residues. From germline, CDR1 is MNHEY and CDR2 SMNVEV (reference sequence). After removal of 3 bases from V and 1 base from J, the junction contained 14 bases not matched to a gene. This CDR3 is CASSFNYPGTSGGFGTDTQYF. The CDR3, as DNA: TGTGCCAGCAGTTTTAACTACCCCGGGACTAGCGGGGGGTTCGGCACAGATACGCAGTATTTT.

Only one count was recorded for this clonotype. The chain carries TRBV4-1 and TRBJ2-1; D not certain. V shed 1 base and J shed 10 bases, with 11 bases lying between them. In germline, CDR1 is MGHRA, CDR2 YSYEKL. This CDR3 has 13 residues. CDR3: CASSQGKSYEQFF. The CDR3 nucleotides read TGCGCCAGCAGCCAAGGAAAAAGCTACGAGCAGTTCTTC.